This T cell receptor (beta chain) was documented in a study of identical twins. The study, taken as a whole, reports: Models underpredicted monozygotic twin sharing of out-of-frame TCR alpha. The conclusions drew on cross-sectional statistical analysis instead of tracking the same donors.

V gave up 8 bases and J gave up 7 bases; unmatched junction bases: 7. This CDR3 contains 13 residues. CDR1 SGHVS and CDR2 FNYEAQ come from the germline V gene. Using its own MiXCR run on the 5' RACE reads, TCRdb lists one record per CDR3 protein. The table has about 530,000 distinct CDR3 sequences, roughly 15% seen once. In regard to this clonotype: The antigen is undetermined.

Separately, the same data were catalogued under a study of yellow fever vaccine responses in identical twins.

This receptor was obtained from a woman aged 18 to 35 in good health. This chain uses TRBV7-6 with TRBJ2-1, with 8 bases fitting TRBD1. The source material was CD4+ T cells sorted from blood. The CDR3 is CASQPGGVNEQFF. CDR3 nucleotides: TGTGCCAGCCAACCAGGGGGCGTAAATGAGCAGTTCTTC.